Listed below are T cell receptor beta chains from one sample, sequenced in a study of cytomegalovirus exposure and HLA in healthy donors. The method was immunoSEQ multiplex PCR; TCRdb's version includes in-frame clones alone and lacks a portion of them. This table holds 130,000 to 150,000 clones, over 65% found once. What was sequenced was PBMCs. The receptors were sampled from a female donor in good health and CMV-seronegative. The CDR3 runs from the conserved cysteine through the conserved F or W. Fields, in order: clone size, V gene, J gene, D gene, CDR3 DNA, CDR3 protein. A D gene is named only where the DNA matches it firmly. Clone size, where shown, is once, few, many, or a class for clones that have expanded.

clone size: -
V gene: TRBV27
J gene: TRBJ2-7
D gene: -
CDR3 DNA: TGTGCCAGCAGCCCAGGGGGGTGGTACGAGCAGTACTTC
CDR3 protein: CASSPGGWYEQYF

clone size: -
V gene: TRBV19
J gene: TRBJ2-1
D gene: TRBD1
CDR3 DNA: TGTGCCAGTATCATCACAGGGGTTAATGAGCAGTTCTTC
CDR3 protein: CASIITGVNEQFF

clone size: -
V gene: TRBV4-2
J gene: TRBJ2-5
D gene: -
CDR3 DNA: TGTGCCAGCAGCCAAGATGTGTCAGGCCCCTCCCTCTTAGAGACCCAGTACTTC
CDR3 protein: CASSQDVSGPSLLETQYF

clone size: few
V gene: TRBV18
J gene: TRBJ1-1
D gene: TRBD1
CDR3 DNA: TGTGCCAGCTCACTGGGACAGGGAAACACTGAAGCTTTCTTT
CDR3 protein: CASSLGQGNTEAFF

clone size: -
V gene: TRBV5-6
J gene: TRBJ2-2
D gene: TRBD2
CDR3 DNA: TGTGCCAGCAGCTTGGGTCTAGCGGGGGAAGGCGGGGAGCTGTTTTTT
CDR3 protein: CASSLGLAGEGGELFF

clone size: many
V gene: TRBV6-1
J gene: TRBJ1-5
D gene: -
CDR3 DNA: TGTGCCAGCAGTGACGGGGGGCCCCAGCATTTT
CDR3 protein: CASSDGGPQHF

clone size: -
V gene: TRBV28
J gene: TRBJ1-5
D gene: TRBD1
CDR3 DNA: TGTGCCAGCAGTTATGATATGGGAACAGGGGATAGCAATCAGCCCCAGCATTTT
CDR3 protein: CASSYDMGTGDSNQPQHF

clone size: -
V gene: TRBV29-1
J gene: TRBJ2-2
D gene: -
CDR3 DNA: TGCAGCGTTGGGGCGGGGACCGGGGAGCTGTTTTTT
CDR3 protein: CSVGAGTGELFF

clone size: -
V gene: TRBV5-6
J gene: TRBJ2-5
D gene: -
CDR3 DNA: TGTGCCAGCAGCCCCCTGGCGTGGGGGGATAAGACCCAGTACTTC
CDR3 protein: CASSPLAWGDKTQYF

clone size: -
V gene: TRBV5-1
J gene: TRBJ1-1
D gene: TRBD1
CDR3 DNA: TGCGCCAGCAGCCCGACAGGGTGGAACACTGAAGCTTTCTTT
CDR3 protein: CASSPTGWNTEAFF

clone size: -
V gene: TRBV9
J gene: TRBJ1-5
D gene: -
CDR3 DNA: TGTGCCAGCAGCGCCGGCGGGGAGAGCAATCAGCCCCAGCATTTT
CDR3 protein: CASSAGGESNQPQHF

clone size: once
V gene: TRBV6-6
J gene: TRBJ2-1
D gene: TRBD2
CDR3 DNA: TGTGCCAGCAGGTCTAGCGGCAGCTCCTACAATGAGCAGTTCTTC
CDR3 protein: CASRSSGSSYNEQFF

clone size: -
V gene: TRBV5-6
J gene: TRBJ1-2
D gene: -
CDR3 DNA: TGTGCCAGCAGCTCACCAGACGGGGTGGGCTATGGCTACACCTTC
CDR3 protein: CASSSPDGVGYGYTF

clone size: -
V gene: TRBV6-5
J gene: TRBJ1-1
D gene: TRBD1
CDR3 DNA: TGTGCCACCGCGACAGGGTTGAAATATTCTGAAGCTTTCTTT
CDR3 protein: CATATGLKYSEAFF

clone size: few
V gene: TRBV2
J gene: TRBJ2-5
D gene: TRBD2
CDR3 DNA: TGTGCGACGGAGCGGGGGGAAATGATAGGGACCCAGTACTTC
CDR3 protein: CATERGEMIGTQYF

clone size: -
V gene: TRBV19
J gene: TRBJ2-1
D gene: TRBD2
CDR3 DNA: TGTGCCAGTAGTCAACCTGGGACTAGCGGGATCATCAGTGGAGGTGAGCAGTTCTTC
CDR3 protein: CASSQPGTSGIISGGEQFF

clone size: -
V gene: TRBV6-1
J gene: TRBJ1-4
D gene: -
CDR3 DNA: TGTGCCAGCAGTGGACGGCCTTCGGGGAATGAAAAACTGTTTTTT
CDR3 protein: CASSGRPSGNEKLFF

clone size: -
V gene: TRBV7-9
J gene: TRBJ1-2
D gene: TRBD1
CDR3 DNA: TGTGCCAGCAGCATACTACAGGGGGACTATGGCTACACCTTC
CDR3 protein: CASSILQGDYGYTF

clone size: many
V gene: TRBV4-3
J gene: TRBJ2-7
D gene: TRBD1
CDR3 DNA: TGCGCCAGCAGCCAAGATATGACAGGGATCCTTTCCTACGAGCAGTACTTC
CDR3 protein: CASSQDMTGILSYEQYF

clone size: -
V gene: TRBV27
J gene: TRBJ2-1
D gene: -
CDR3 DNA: TGTGCCAGCACTCTCCGGGAATACGAGGGTCAAACGTTCTTC
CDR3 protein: CASTLREYEGQTFF

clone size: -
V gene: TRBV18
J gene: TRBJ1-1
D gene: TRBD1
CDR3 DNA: TGTGCCAGCTCACCAGTAGACAGGGGATGGAACACTGAAGCTTTCTTT
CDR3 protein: CASSPVDRGWNTEAFF

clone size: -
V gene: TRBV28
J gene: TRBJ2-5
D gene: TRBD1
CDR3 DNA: TGTGCCAGCAGTTACCAGGGGGCGGCACAAGCCAAAGAGACCCAGTACTTC
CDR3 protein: CASSYQGAAQAKETQYF

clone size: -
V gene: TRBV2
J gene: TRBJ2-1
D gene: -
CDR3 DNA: TGTGCCAGCATGGGGCGGGGGCTCGGCAATGAGCAGTTCTTC
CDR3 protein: CASMGRGLGNEQFF

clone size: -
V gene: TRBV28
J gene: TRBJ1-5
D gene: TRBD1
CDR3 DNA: TGTGCCAGCAGGACAGGGGGCGTGGGGCCCCAGCATTTT
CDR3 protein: CASRTGGVGPQHF

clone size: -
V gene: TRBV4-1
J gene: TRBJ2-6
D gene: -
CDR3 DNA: TGCGCCAGCAGCCAAGGACACTCTGGGGCCAACGTCCTGACTTTC
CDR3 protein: CASSQGHSGANVLTF

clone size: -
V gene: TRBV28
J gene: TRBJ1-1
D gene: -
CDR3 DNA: TGTGCCAGCAGTTTAGTATCAGGAACTTCTGAAGCTTTCTTT
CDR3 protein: CASSLVSGTSEAFF

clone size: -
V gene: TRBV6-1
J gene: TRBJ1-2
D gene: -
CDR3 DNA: TGTGCCAGCAGTGATCGGTTGGATGGCTACACCTTC
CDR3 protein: CASSDRLDGYTF

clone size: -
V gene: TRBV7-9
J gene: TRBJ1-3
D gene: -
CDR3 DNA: TGTGCCAGCAGCTCCCCCAGGGGCGGTAAGGGAACGTGGGGAAACACCATATATTTT
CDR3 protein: CASSSPRGGKGTWGNTIYF

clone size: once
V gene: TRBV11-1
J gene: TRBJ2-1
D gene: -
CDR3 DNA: TGTGCCAGCAGCTTAGGACCCCGCGGGCGACACTACAATGAGCAGTTCTTC
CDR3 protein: CASSLGPRGRHYNEQFF

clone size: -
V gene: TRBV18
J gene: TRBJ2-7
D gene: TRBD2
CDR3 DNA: TGTGCCAGCTCACCTCCGAGCGGGAGTATCTACGAGCAGTACTTC
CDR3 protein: CASSPPSGSIYEQYF

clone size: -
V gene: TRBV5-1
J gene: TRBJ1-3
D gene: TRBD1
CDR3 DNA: TGCGCCAGCAGCCAGACAGGGGGTACTGGAAACACCATATATTTT
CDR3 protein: CASSQTGGTGNTIYF

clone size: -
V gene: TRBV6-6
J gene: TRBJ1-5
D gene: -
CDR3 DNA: TGTGCCAGCAGTTACTATGAGGGAGTACAGCCCCAGCATTTT
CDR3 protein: CASSYYEGVQPQHF

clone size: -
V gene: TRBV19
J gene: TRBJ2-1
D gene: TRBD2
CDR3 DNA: TGTGCCAGTACCTTTAGCGGGGCCTCGTACAATGAGCAGTTCTTC
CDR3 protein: CASTFSGASYNEQFF

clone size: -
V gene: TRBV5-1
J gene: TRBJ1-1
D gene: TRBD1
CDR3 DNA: TGCGCCAGCAGCCGGTTACCGACAGGGACTGAAGCTTTCTTT
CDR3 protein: CASSRLPTGTEAFF

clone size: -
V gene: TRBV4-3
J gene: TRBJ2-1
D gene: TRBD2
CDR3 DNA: TGCGCCAGCAGCCACGACCCGACTAGCCACGGGCAGTTCTTC
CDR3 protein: CASSHDPTSHGQFF

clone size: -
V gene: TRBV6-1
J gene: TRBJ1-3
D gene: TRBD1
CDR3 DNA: TGTGCCAACTTCCACCATCTGACAGGGGCGGACACCATATATTTT
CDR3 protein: CANFHHLTGADTIYF

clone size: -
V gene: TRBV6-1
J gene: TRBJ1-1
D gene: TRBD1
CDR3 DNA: TGTGCCAGCAGTGATACAGGGGCCTTTAAGAACACTGAAGCTTTCTTT
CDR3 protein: CASSDTGAFKNTEAFF

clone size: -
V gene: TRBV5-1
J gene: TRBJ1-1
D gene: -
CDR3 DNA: TGCGCCAGCAGCTTAGGGGGGGCAACGACTGAAGCTTTCTTT
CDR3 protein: CASSLGGATTEAFF

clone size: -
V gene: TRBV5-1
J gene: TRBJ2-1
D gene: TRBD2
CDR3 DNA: TGCGCCAGCAAAGCAATGGGGACTAGCGCCTACAATGAGCAGTTCTTC
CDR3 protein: CASKAMGTSAYNEQFF

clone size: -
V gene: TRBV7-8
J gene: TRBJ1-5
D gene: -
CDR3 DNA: TGTGCCAGCAGCTTAGAAACAGGAGCTAGCAATCAGCCCCAGCATTTT
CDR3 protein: CASSLETGASNQPQHF

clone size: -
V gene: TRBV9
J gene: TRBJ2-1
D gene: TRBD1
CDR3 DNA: TGTGCCAGCAGCCTCCAGGGGGTCGCCAATGAGCAGTTCTTC
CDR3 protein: CASSLQGVANEQFF

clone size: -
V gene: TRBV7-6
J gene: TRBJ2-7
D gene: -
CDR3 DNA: TGTGCCAGCAGCCCGCATTCGCGGGGCACCTACGAGCAGTACTTC
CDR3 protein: CASSPHSRGTYEQYF

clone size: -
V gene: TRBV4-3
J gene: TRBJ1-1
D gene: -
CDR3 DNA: TGCGCCAGCAGCCAAGATTTGGCGGGATCTGCTTTCTTT
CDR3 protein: CASSQDLAGSAFF

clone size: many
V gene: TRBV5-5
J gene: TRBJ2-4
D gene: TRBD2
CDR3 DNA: TGTGCCAGCAGCCCGGGACTAGCGGGAGGAGACTTC
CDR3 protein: CASSPGLAGGDF

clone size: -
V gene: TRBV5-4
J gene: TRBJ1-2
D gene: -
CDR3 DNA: TGTGCCAGCAGCCCGGGGACAACCAATTTTCCTAACTATGGCTACACCTTC
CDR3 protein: CASSPGTTNFPNYGYTF

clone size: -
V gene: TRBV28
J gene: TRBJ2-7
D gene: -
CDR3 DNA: TGTGCCAGCAGTTTAGGGGACACCGGGAGGGAGCAGTACTTC
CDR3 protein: CASSLGDTGREQYF

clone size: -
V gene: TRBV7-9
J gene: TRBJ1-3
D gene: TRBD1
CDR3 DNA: TGTGCCAGCAGCCCGTCCGGGACAGGCTCTGGAAACACCATATATTTT
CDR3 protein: CASSPSGTGSGNTIYF

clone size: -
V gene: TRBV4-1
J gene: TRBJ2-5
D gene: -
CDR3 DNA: TGCGCCAGCAGCCGGGGGCCTTATGAGACCCAGTACTTC
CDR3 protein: CASSRGPYETQYF

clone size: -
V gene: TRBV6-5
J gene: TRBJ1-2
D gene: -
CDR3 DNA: TGTGCCAGCAGTTACCGGGAGAACTATGGCTACCCCTTC
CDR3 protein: CASSYRENYGYPF

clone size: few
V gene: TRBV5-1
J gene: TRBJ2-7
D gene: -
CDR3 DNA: TGCGCCAGCAGCTTGGCGGGGACTCTGCAGTACTTC
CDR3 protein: CASSLAGTLQYF

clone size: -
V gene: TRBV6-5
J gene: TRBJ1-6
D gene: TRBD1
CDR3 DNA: TGTGCCAGCAGTTATCCGGGACAGGGATCACCCCTCCACTTT
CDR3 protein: CASSYPGQGSPLHF

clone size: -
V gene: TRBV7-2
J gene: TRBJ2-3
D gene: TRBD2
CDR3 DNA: TGTGCCAGCAGCTTAAACAGCGGGGGAGGGTATACGCAGTATTTT
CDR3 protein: CASSLNSGGGYTQYF

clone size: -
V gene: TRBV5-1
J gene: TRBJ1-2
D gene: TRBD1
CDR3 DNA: TGCGCCAGCAGCGGATCGACAGGGCCCCAGCTCTATGGCTACACCTTC
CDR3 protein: CASSGSTGPQLYGYTF

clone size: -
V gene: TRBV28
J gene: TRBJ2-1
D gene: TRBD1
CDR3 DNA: TGTGCCAGCAGTTTAGGGACAGGGGTGGGGCAGTTCTTC
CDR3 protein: CASSLGTGVGQFF

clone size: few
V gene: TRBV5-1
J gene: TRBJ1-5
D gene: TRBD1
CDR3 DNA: TGCGCCAGCAGCCCCGGGACAGGGGCCCGCAATCAGCCCCAGCATTTT
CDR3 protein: CASSPGTGARNQPQHF

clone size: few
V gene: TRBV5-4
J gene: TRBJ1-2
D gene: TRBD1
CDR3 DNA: TGTGCCAGCAGCCCGAGGACAGGGAGTAGCTATGGCTACACCTTC
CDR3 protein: CASSPRTGSSYGYTF

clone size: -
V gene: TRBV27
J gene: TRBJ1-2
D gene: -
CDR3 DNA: TGTGCCAGCAGTCCTCTTGGGCAGCCCTATGGCTACACCTTC
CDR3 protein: CASSPLGQPYGYTF

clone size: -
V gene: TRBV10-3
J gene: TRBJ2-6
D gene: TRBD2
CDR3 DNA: TGTGCCATCAGTGAGTCGCGGGGGACCGGGGCCAACGTCCTGACTTTC
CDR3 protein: CAISESRGTGANVLTF

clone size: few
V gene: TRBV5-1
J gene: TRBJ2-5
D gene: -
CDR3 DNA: TGCGCCAGCAGCTTGGGACCACAGTACCAAGAGACCCAGTACTTC
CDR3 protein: CASSLGPQYQETQYF